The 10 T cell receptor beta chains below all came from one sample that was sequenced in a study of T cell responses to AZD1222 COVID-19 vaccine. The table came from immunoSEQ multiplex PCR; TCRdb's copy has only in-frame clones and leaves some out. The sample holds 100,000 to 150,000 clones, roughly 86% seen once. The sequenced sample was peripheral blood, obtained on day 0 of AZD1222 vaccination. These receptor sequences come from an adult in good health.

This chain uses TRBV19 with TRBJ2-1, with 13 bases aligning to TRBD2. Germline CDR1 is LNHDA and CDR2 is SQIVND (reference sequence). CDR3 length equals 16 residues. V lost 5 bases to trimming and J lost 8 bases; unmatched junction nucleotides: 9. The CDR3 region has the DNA TGTGCCAGTAGTTTAGGACTAGCGGGAGTTTACGATGAGCAGTTCTTC. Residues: CASSLGLAGVYDEQFF.

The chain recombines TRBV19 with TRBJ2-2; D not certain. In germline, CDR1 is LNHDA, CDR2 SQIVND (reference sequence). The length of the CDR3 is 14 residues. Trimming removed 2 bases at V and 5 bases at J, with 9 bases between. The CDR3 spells CASSILSRTGELFF. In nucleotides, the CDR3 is TGTGCCAGTAGTATACTCAGCAGAACCGGGGAGCTGTTTTTT.

CDR3 bases: TGTGCCAGCACTGGGACAGGGTACAATGAGCAGTTCTTC. Translated, it gives CASTGTGYNEQFF. The chain has TRBV7-9 and TRBJ2-1, with TRBD1 matching 9 bases. CDR1 and CDR2 (germline): SEHNR, FQNEAQ (reference sequence). CDR3 length: 13 amino acids. The V segment lost 7 bases and the J segment 4 bases; nucleotides outside the gene matches: 2.

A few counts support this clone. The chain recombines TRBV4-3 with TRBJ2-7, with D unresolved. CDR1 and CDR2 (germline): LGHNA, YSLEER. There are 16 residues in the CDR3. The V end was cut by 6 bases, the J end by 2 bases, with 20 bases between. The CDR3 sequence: CASRPPVESPTYEQYF. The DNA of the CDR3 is TGCGCCAGCAGGCCCCCGGTCGAGAGCCCGACCTACGAGCAGTACTTC.

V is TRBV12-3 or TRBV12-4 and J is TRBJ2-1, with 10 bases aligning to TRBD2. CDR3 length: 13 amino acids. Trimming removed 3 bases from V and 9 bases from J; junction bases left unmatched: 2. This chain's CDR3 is CASSFQREGEQFF. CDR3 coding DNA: TGTGCCAGCAGTTTCCAGCGGGAGGGTGAGCAGTTCTTC.

The CDR3 sequence: CSAAGTGATFSYPEAFF. The CDR3 bases are TGCAGCGCCGCCGGGACAGGGGCTACCTTCTCTTATCCTGAAGCTTTCTTT. The chain combines TRBV29-1 with TRBJ1-1; 10 nucleotides align to TRBD1. The junction had 20 bases not matched to a gene; V was cut back by 7 bases and J by 6 bases. Germline V lookup: CDR1 SQVTM, CDR2 ANQGSEA. CDR3 length: 17 amino acids.

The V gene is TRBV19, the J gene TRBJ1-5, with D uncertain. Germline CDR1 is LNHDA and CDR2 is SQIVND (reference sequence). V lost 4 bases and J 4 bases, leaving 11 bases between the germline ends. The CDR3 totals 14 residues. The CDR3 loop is CASSTHTGNQPQHF. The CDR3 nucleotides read TGTGCCAGTAGTACCCACACGGGGAATCAGCCCCAGCATTTT.

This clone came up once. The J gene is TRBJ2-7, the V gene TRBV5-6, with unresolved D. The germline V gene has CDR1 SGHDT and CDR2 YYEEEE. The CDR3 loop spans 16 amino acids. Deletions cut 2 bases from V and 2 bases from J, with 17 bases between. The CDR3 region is CASSLKIAGRTYEQYF. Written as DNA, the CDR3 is TGTGCCAGCAGCTTAAAAATTGCAGGAAGAACCTACGAGCAGTACTTC.

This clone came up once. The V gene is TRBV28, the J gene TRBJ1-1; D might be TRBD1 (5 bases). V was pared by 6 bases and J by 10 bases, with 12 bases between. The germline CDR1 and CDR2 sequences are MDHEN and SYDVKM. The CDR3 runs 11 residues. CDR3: CASRIQEAAFF. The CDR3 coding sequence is TGTGCCAGCAGGATACAGGAGGCAGCTTTCTTT.

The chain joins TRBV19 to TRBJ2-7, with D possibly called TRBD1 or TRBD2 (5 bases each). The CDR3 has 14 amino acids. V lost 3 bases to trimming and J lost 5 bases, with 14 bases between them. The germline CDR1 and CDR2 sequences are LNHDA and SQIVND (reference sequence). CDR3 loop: CASSIAGPGHEQYF. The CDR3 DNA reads TGTGCCAGTAGTATTGCGGGTCCAGGGCACGAGCAGTACTTC. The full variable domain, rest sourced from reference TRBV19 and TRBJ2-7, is DGGITQSPKYLFRKEGQNVTLSCEQNLNHDAMYWYRQDPGQGLRLIYYSQIVNDFQKGDIAEGYSVSREKKESFPLTVTSAQKNPTAFYLCASSIAGPGHEQYFGPGTRLTVT.